This TCR beta chain was retrieved from a study of OX40 agonist ivuxolimab in advanced cancers. On the study more broadly: As their treatment, patients were administered ivuxolimab, an agonistic anti-OX40 (CD134) antibody.

V lost 5 bases, J lost 0 bases, and 10 bases lay in between. Germline CDR1 is SGHTA and CDR2 is FQGNSA. This CDR3 is 14 amino acids long. Study-level findings and limits: Some nonresponders likewise displayed low normalized T-cell clonal expansion. Among T cells, CD8+ cells averaged more expanded clones than CD4+ cells. Clones of CD4+ and CD8+ blood T cells grew by week 6 at doses of 0.1 to 3.0 mg/kg.

Points on this clone: The antigen is undetermined.

Assay used: immunoSEQ multiplex PCR; TCRdb lists only in-frame clones, some missing. The table has more than 70,000 clones, about 80% seen once. Source: CD4+ or CD8+ T cells sorted from blood, taken in a trial of the OX40 agonist ivuxolimab. The chain joins TRBV7-2 to TRBJ2-5; possibly TRBD2 for D (5 bases). The TCR originated in an adult with an advanced solid tumor such as melanoma, head and neck, liver or kidney cancer. CDR3 protein: CASSLQRHQETQYF. The CDR3 DNA reads as TGTGCCAGCAGCCTCCAGCGGCACCAAGAGACCCAGTACTTC.